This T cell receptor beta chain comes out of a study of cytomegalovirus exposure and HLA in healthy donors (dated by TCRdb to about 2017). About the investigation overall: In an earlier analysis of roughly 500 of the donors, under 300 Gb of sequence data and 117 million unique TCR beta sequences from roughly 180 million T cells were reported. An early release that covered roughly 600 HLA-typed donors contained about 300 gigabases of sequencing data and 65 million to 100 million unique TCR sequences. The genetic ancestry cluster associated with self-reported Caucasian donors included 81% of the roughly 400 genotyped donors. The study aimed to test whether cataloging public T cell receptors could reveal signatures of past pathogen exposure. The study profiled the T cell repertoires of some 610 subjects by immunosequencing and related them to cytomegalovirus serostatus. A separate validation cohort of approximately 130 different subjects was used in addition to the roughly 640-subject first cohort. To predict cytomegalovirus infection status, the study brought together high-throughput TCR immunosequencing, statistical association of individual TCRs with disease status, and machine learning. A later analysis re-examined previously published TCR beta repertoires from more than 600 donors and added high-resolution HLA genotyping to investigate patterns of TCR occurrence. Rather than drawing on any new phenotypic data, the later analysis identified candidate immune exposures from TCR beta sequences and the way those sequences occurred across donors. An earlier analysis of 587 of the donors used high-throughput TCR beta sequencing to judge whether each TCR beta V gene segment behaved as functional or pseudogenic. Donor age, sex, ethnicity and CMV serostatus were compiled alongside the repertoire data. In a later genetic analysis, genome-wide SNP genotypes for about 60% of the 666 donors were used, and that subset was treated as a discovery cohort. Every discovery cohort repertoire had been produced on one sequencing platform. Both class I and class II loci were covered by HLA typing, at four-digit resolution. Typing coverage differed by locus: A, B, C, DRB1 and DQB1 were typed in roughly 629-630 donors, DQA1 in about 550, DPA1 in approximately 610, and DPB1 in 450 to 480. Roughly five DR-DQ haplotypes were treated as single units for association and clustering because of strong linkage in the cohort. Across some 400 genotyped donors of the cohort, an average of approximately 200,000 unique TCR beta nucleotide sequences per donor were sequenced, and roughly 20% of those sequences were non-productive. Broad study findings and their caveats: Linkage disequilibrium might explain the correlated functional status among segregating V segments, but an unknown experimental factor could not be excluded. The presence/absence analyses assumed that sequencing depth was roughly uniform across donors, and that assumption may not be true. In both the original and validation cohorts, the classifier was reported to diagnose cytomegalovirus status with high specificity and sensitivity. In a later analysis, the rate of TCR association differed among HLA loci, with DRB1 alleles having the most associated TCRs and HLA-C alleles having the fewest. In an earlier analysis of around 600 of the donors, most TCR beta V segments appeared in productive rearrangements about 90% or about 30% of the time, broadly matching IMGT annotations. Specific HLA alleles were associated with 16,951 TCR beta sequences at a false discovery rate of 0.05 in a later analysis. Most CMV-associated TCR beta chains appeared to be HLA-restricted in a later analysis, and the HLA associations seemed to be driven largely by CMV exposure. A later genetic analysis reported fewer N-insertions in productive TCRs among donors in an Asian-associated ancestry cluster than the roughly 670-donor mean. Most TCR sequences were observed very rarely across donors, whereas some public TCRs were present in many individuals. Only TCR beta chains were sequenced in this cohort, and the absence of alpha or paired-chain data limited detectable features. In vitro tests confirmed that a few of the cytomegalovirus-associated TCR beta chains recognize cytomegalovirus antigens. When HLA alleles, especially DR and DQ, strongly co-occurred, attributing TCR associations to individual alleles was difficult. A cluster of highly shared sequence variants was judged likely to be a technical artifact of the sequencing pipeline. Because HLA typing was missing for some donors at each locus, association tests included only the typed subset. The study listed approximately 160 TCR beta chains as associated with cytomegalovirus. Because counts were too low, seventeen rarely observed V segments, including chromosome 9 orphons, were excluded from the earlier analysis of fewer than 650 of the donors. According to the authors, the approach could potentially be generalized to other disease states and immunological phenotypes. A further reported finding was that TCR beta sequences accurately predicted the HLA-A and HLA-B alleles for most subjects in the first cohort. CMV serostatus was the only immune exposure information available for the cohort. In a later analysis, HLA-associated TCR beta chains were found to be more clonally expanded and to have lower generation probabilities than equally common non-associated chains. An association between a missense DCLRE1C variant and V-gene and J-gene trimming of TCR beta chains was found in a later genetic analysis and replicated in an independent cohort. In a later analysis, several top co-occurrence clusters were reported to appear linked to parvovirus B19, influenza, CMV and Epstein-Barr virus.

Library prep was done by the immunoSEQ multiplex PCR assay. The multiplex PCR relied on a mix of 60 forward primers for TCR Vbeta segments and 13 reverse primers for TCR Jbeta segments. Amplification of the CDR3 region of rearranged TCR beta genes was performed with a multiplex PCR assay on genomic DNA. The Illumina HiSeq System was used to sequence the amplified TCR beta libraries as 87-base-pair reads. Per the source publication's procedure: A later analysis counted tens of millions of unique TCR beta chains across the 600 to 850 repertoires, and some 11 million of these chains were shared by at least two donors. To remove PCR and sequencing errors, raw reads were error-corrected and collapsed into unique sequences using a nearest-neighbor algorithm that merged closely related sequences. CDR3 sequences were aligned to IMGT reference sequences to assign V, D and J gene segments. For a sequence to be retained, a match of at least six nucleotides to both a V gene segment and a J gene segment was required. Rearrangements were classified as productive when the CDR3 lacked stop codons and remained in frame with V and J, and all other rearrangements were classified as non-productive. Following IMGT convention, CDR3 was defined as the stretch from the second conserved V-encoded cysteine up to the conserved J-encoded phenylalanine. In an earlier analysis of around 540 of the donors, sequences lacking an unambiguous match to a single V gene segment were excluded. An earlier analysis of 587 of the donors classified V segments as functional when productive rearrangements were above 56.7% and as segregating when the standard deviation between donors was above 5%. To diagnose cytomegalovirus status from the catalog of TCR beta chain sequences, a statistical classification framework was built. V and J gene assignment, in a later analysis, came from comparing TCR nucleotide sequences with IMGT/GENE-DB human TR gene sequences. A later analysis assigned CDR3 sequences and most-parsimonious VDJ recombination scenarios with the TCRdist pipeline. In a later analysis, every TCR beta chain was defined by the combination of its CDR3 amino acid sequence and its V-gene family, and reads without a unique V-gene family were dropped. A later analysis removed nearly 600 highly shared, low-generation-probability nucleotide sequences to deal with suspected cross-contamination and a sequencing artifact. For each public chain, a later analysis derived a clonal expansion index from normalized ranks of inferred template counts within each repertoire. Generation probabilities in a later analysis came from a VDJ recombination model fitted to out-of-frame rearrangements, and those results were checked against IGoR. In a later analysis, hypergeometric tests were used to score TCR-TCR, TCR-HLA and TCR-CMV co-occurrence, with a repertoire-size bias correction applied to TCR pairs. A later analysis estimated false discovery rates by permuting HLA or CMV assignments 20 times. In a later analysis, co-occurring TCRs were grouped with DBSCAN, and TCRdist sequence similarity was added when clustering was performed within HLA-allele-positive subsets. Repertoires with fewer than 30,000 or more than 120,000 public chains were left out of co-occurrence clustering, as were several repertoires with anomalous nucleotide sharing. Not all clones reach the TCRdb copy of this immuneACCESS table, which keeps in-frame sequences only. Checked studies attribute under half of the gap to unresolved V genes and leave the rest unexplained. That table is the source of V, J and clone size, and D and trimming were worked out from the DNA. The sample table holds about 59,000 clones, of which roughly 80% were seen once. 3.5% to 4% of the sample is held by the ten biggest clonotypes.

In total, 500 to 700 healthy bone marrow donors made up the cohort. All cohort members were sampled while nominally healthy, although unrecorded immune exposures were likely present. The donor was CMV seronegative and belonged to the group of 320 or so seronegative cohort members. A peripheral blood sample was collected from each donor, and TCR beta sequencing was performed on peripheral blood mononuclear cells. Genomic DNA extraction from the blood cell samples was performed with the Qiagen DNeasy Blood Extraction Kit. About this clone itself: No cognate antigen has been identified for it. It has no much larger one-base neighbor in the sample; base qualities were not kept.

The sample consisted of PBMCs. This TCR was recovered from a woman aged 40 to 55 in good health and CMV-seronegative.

The CDR3: CASSEGTSGFNEQFF. The DNA is as follows: TGTGCCAGCAGTGAAGGGACTAGCGGATTCAATGAGCAGTTCTTC. This receptor chain uses TRBV2 and TRBJ2-1; 10 central bases correspond to TRBD2. V trim: 1 base; J trim: 6 bases; unmatched bases: 3. The CDR3 goes from the cysteine to the phenylalanine over 15 residues. Here the CDR3 DNA is all that survives: 45 bases in frame from base 1. The germline V gene gives CDR1 as SNHLY and CDR2 as FYNNEI.